This section outlines one T cell receptor beta chain sequence together with its context. The antigen remains undetermined. This CDR3 comprises 14 residues. Trimming stripped 0 bases from V and 3 bases from J, with 11 bases between. Germline loops: CDR1 SQVTM, CDR2 ANQGSEA. TCRdb reprocessed the 5' RACE reads via MiXCR and lists one record per CDR3 protein. The table lists under 1 million distinct CDR3 sequences, 9% to 15% of them singletons, with around 1.6% in the top ten. The sample originates from a study of identical twins. Overall study findings and caveats: Beta out-of-frame sequences showed weaker excess sharing between twins.

Only healthy Caucasians were enrolled as donors. These same records also appear under a second study, on yellow fever vaccine responses in identical twins.

Input material: PBMCs. The J gene is TRBJ2-5, the V gene TRBV29-1, with D perhaps TRBD1 or TRBD2 (5 bases each). The sequence was collected from a young woman in good health. DNA of the CDR3: TGCAGCGTTGAAGATTCCGGGACGGAAGAGACCCAGTACTTC. Protein sequence: CSVEDSGTEETQYF.